The 5 T cell receptor beta chains listed next were all sequenced from one sample in a study of shared clonotypes between healthy human individuals. Profiled with immunoSEQ multiplex PCR; TCRdb holds only in-frame clones, not every one. The sample records a few million clones, nearly 97% being singletons. The sample consisted of naive CD4+ T cells sorted from blood. Subset defined: CD45RA+ positively selected. These receptors came from a man aged 18 to 29 in good health.

The V call is TRBV7-8, the J call TRBJ2-5, with 7 bases that match TRBD2. Germline trimming cut 1 base from V and 1 base from J; bases unmatched to any gene: 12. CDR3 size: 18 residues. Per germline, CDR1 SGHVS and CDR2 FQNEAQ. This chain's CDR3 is CASSLGLGRGRVQETQYF. As DNA, the CDR3 is TGTGCCAGCAGCTTAGGCCTAGGGCGCGGGAGAGTCCAAGAGACCCAGTACTTC.

V gene TRBV15 combines with J gene TRBJ2-6; no reliable D call. The CDR3 contains 16 residues. CDR1 is LNHNV and CDR2 is YYDKDF in the germline V gene (reference sequence). V lost 1 base and J lost 4, with 11 bases in between. The CDR3: CATSRVRNAGANVLTF. CDR3 DNA: TGTGCCACCAGCAGAGTCCGGAATGCGGGGGCCAACGTCCTGACTTTC.

Comments on this clone: The sample contains more than one DNA sequence encoding this CDR3. The J gene is TRBJ1-2, the V gene TRBV27; D might be TRBD1 (5 bases). Between the trimmed V and J ends, which lost 4 bases and 7 bases, there was a span of 10 bases. The CDR3 is 12 amino acids. CDR1 MNHEY and CDR2 SMNVEV come from the germline V gene (reference sequence). The CDR3 nucleotides read TGTGCCAGCAGTTCTCCAGGGCGTGGCTACACCTTC. Translated: CASSSPGRGYTF.

This chain links TRBV4-1 with TRBJ1-6, with 11 bases identical to TRBD1. CDR1 is MGHRA, CDR2 YSYEKL, per germline. V was pared by 4 bases and J by 9 bases, with 5 bases of the junction left unmatched. The CDR3 runs 15 residues. The CDR3 loop is CASSRGQGVGSPLHF. Written as DNA, the CDR3 is TGCGCCAGCAGCCGGGGACAGGGGGTGGGTTCACCCCTCCACTTT.

The CDR3 nucleotides are TGTGCCAGCAGTGAAGGGCTGCGGACAGTCAACACTGAAGCTTTCTTT. This encodes CASSEGLRTVNTEAFF. The genes are TRBV2 and TRBJ1-1, with D perhaps matching TRBD1 (6 bases). Germline loops: CDR1 SNHLY, CDR2 FYNNEI. V dropped 1 base and J dropped 2 bases, with 14 bases sitting between them. The CDR3 sequence is 16 residues long.